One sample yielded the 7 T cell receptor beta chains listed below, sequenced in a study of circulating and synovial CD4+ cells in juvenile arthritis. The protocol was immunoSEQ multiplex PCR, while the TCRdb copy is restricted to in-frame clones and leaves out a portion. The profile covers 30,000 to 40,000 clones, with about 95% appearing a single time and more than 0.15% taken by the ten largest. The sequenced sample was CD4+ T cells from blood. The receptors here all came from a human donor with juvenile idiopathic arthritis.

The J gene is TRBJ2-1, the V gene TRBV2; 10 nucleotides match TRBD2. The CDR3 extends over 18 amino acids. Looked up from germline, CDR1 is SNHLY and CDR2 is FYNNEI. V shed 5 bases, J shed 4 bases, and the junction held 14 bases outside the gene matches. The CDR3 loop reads CASSTTSGTAGIYNEQFF. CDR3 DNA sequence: TGTGCCAGCAGTACAACTAGCGGGACAGCCGGAATTTACAATGAGCAGTTCTTC.

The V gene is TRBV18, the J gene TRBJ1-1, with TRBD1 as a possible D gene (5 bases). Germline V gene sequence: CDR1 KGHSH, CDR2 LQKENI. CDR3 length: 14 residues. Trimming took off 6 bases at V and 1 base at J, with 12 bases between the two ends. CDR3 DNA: TGTGCCAGCTCTAATCAGGGCTGGAACACTGAAGCTTTCTTT. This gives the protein CASSNQGWNTEAFF.

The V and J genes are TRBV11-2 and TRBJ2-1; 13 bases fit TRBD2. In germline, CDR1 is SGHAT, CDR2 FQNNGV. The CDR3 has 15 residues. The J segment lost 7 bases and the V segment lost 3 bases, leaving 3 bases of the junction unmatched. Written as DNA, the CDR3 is TGTGCCAGCAGCTTGACTAGCGGGGGGAGGAATGAGCAGTTCTTC. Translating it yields CASSLTSGGRNEQFF. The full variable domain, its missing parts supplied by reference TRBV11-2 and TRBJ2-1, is EAGVAQSPRYKIIEKRQSVAFWCNPISGHATLYWYQQILGQGPKLLIQFQNNGVVDDSQLPKDRFSAERLKGVDSTLKIQPAKLEDSAVYLCASSLTSGGRNEQFFGPGTRLTVL.

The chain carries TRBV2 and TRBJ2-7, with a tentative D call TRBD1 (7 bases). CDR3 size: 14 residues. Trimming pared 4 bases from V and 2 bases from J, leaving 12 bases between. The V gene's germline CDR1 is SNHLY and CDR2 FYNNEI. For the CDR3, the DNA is TGTGCCAGCAGTGCCCAGGGGGAGGCCTACGAGCAGTACTTC. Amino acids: CASSAQGEAYEQYF.

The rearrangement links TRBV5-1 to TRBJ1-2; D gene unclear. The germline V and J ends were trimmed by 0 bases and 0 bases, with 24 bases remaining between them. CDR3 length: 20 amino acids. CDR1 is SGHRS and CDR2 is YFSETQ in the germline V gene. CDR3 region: CASSLAGLEALELPNYGYTF. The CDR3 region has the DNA TGCGCCAGCAGCTTGGCGGGTCTGGAAGCTCTTGAGCTGCCTAACTATGGCTACACCTTC. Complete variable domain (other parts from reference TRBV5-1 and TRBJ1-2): KAGVTQTPRYLIKTRGQQVTLSCSPISGHRSVSWYQQTPGQGLQFLFEYFSETQRNKGNFPGRFSGRQFSNSRSEMNVSTLELGDSALYLCASSLAGLEALELPNYGYTFGSGTRLTVV.

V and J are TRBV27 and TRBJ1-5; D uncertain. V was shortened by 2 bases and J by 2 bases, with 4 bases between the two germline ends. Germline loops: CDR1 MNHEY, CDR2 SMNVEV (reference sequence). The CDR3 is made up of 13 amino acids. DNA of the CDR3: TGTGCCAGCAGTTTACAGGGCAATCAGCCCCAGCATTTT. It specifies CASSLQGNQPQHF.

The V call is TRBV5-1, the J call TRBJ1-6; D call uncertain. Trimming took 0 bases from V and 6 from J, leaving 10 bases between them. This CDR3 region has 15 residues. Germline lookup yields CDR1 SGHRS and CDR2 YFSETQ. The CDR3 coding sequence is TGCGCCAGCAGCTTGGGGGCAGACCCTAATTCACCCCTCCACTTT. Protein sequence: CASSLGADPNSPLHF.